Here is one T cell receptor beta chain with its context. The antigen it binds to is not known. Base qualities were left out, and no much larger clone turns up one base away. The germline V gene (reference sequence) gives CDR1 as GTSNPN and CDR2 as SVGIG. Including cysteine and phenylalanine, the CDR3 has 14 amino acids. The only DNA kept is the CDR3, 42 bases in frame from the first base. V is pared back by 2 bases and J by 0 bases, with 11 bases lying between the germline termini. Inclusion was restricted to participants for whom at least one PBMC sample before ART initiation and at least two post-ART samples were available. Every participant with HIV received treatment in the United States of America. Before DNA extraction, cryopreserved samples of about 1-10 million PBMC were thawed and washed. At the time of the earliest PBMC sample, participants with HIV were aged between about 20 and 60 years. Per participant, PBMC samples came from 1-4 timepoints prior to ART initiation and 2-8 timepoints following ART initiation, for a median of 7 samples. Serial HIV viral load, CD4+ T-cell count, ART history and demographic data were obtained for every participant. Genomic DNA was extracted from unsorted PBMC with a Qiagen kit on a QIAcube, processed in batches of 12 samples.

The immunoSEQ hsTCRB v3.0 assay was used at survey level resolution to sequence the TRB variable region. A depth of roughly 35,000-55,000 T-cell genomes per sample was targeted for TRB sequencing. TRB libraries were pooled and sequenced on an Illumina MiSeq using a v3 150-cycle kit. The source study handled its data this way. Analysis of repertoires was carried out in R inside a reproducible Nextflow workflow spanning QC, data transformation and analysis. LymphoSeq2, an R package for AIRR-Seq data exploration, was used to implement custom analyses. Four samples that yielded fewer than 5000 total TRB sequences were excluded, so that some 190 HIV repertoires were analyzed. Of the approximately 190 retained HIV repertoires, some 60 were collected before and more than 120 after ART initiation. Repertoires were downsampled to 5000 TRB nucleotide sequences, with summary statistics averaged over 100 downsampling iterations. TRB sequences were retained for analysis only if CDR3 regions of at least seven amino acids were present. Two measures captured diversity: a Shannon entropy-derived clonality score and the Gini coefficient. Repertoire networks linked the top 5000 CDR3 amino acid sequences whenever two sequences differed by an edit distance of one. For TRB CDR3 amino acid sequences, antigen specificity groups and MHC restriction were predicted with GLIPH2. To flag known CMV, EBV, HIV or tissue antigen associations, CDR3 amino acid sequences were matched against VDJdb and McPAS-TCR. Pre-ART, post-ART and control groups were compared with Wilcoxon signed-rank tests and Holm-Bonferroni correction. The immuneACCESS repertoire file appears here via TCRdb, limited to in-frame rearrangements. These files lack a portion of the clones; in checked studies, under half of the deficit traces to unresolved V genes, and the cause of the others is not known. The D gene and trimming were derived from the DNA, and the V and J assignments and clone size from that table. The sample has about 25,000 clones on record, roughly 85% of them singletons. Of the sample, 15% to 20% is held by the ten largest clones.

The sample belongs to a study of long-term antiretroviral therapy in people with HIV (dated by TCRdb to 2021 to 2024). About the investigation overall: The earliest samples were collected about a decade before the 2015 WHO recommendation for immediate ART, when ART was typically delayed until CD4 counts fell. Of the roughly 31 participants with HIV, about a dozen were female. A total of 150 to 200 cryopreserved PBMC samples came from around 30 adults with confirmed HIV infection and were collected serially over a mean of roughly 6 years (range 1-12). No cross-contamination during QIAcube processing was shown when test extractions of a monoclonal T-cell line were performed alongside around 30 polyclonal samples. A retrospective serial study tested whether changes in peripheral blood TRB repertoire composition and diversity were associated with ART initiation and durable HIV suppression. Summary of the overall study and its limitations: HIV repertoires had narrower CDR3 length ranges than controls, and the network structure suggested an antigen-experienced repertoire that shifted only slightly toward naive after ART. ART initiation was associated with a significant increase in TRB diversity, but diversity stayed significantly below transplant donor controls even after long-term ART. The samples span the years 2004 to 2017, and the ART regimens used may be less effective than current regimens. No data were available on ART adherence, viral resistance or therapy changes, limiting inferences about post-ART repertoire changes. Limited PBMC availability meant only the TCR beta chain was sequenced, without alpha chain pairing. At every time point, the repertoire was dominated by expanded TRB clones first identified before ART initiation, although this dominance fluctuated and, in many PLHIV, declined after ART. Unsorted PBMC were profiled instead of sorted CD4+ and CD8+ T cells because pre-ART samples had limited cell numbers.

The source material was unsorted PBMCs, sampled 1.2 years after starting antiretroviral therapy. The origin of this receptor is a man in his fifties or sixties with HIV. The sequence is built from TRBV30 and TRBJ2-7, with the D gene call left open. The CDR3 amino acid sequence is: CAWSLDSRSYEQYF. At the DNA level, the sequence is TGTGCCTGGAGTCTCGACTCCCGCTCCTACGAGCAGTACTTC.